The clone carrying this T cell receptor beta chain was observed many times. Its antigen remains unidentified. These data come from a study of T cells in Graves' hyperthyroidism and ophthalmopathy. The study, taken as a whole, reports: Blood also carried most thyroid clonotypes expanded above 0.001.

Germline loops: CDR1 SGHTA, CDR2 FQGNSA. The CDR3 totals 18 residues. Trimming at V came to 1 base and at J to 1 base, leaving 7 bases not matched to a gene. Amplification yielded TCR beta CDR3 regions, with RNA transcripts as the source. Primed by the HTBI set, a first-round RT-PCR was run on the TCR CDR3. TCRdb re-derived calls from the multiplex PCR reads in MiXCR, one entry per CDR3 protein. The sample contains about 420,000 distinct CDR3 sequences, about 13% of which appear only once. With a duration under 2 months, the hyperthyroidism was newly diagnosed in patients aged 18 to 65. This TCR was sampled from a woman aged 18-35 years with Graves' hyperthyroidism. Sequenced material: blood. This rearrangement joins TRBV7-2 to TRBJ2-5; 12 positions match TRBD2. The CDR3 protein is CASSLVATSGSGQETQYF. In nucleotides, the CDR3 is TGTGCCAGCAGCTTAGTTGCGACTAGCGGGAGTGGCCAAGAGACCCAGTACTTC.